Listed below are T cell receptor beta chains from one sample, sequenced in a study of T-cell memory formation after mild COVID-19. TCRdb called the 5' RACE reads again in MiXCR, with one record for every CDR3 protein. This sample carries roughly 260,000 distinct CDR3 sequences, over 15% of them seen once, and the ten largest clones take approximately 3.4%. The sample taken for sequencing was PBMCs or a T cell subset sorted from them (not recorded which). Every receptor here comes from a young man who had mild COVID-19 (a few samples of this study predate the infection). Cell type and time point are not known. CDR3s include the opening cysteine and the closing phenylalanine or tryptophan. D genes are given only for firm matches. Clone size is stated in some rows and not others, as once, few, many or a class when expanded.

CDR3 DNA: TGTGCCAGCAGCTCTATATCGGGGACCCAGTACTTC; CDR3 protein: CASSSISGTQYF; J gene: TRBJ2-5; D gene: -; V gene: TRBV7-9; clone size: -
CDR3 DNA: TGTGCCAGCAGCTTATCGGCTAGCGGGGGAGCTTCTAGCACAGATACGCAGTATTTT; CDR3 protein: CASSLSASGGASSTDTQYF; J gene: TRBJ2-3; D gene: TRBD2; V gene: TRBV7-8; clone size: few
CDR3 DNA: TGTGCCAGCAGGAGAGTCGCCACAGATACGCAGTATTTT; CDR3 protein: CASRRVATDTQYF; J gene: TRBJ2-3; D gene: -; V gene: TRBV12-3/TRBV12-4; clone size: few
CDR3 DNA: TGTGCCAGCAGCGCAGCCGATTCACCCCTCCACTTT; CDR3 protein: CASSAADSPLHF; J gene: TRBJ1-6; D gene: -; V gene: TRBV9; clone size: -
CDR3 DNA: TGCGCCAGCAGCGGCCACTGGGACGGTGGCTACACCTTC; CDR3 protein: CASSGHWDGGYTF; J gene: TRBJ1-2; D gene: -; V gene: TRBV5-1; clone size: -
CDR3 DNA: TGCAGTGCGCGGAGGGGGGCTGAGACCCAGTACTTC; CDR3 protein: CSARRGAETQYF; J gene: TRBJ2-5; D gene: -; V gene: TRBV20-1; clone size: few
CDR3 DNA: TGCAGTGCTAGAGATCTGGGGCTAGCGGGGAAGCCCCAGTACTTC; CDR3 protein: CSARDLGLAGKPQYF; J gene: TRBJ2-5; D gene: TRBD2; V gene: TRBV20-1; clone size: few
CDR3 DNA: TGCGCCAGCAGCGAACAGGGTTTCGGGAATGAGCAGTTCTTC; CDR3 protein: CASSEQGFGNEQFF; J gene: TRBJ2-1; D gene: -; V gene: TRBV5-1; clone size: -
CDR3 DNA: TGTGCCAGCAGCTTAGGGGGCCTGGCCGGGGAGCTGTTTTTT; CDR3 protein: CASSLGGLAGELFF; J gene: TRBJ2-2; D gene: -; V gene: TRBV7-2; clone size: -
CDR3 DNA: TGTGCCAGCAGCTTAACATCATTAGAGCCCCAGCATTTT; CDR3 protein: CASSLTSLEPQHF; J gene: TRBJ1-5; D gene: -; V gene: TRBV7-9; clone size: -
CDR3 DNA: TGTGCCAGCAGCTTGTCCTATCGCGGGGTGGGAGATACGCAGTATTTT; CDR3 protein: CASSLSYRGVGDTQYF; J gene: TRBJ2-3; D gene: -; V gene: TRBV7-9; clone size: many
CDR3 DNA: TGTGCCAGCAGCCCCCAGGGTGCGCCTAATGAAAAACTGTTTTTT; CDR3 protein: CASSPQGAPNEKLFF; J gene: TRBJ1-4; D gene: -; V gene: TRBV7-8; clone size: few
CDR3 DNA: TGTGCCAGCAGCCCCCGGACAGGGGACACCGGGGAGCTGTTTTTT; CDR3 protein: CASSPRTGDTGELFF; J gene: TRBJ2-2; D gene: TRBD1; V gene: TRBV3-1; clone size: -
CDR3 DNA: TGTGCCAGCAGCCAAGATACAGTAACTGGAAACACCATATATTTT; CDR3 protein: CASSQDTVTGNTIYF; J gene: TRBJ1-3; D gene: -; V gene: TRBV3-1; clone size: -
CDR3 DNA: TGCCCTGTTTATCTGGGGACAGGGGGAACTGAGCAGTTCTTC; CDR3 protein: CPVYLGTGGTEQFF; J gene: TRBJ2-1; D gene: TRBD1; V gene: TRBV29-1; clone size: -
CDR3 DNA: TGTGCCAGCAGTCATACACGCTCAGGACTGATATCTAACTATGGCTACACCTTC; CDR3 protein: CASSHTRSGLISNYGYTF; J gene: TRBJ1-2; D gene: -; V gene: TRBV12-3/TRBV12-4; clone size: few